These 12 T cell receptor beta chains originate from one sample sequenced in a study of blood T cell repertoires in COVID-19. The repertoire was sequenced with immunoSEQ multiplex PCR; TCRdb's copy has only in-frame clones and lacks some. The sample lists fewer than 55,000 clones; more than 75% were seen once. The specimen was peripheral blood. The receptors derive from a human donor with acute or convalescent COVID-19. The donor label of this sample is uncertain.

V is TRBV7-2 and J is TRBJ2-6; D possibly corresponds to TRBD1 (6 bases). Trimming shortened V by 8 bases and J by 4 bases, and 12 bases separated the two germline ends. The CDR3 sequence is 14 residues long. Per germline, CDR1 SGHTA and CDR2 FQGNSA. The CDR3 DNA sequence: TGTGCCAGCTCTACAGGGTCCGGGGCCAACGTCCTGACTTTC. This gives the protein CASSTGSGANVLTF.

The chain is built from TRBV28 and TRBJ1-4; D is ambiguous. The V gene lost 5 bases and the J gene lost 9 bases, with 4 bases spanning the gap. This CDR3 region has 10 residues. From germline, CDR1 is MDHEN and CDR2 SYDVKM. The CDR3 nucleotides read TGTGCCAGCAGTGGCCAAAAACTGTTTTTT. Its protein is CASSGQKLFF.

A single count supports this clone. The gene calls are TRBV7-8 and TRBJ2-5; weak D call: TRBD2 (5 bases). V gave up 5 bases and J gave up 5 bases, with 18 bases separating them. The germline V gene has CDR1 SGHVS and CDR2 FQNEAQ. This CDR3 contains 15 residues. The DNA for the CDR3 is TGTGCCAGCAGCCACCCCTTCAGCGGAGGTGAGACCCAGTACTTC. This translates into CASSHPFSGGETQYF.

J is TRBJ2-7 and V is TRBV6-5, with TRBD2 identical over 12 bases. CDR3 length equals 16 residues. J was trimmed by 7 bases and V by 0 bases; bases with no gene match: 7. The germline V gene has CDR1 MNHEY and CDR2 SVGAGI. CDR3 in amino acids: CASSYSTSGGPWEQYF. For the CDR3, the DNA is TGTGCCAGCAGTTACTCCACTAGCGGGGGGCCCTGGGAGCAGTACTTC.

This clone showed up just a few times. The chain employs TRBV19 and TRBJ1-5, with D possibly being TRBD1 (6 bases). Between the trimmed V and J ends, which lost 5 bases and 6 bases, there was a span of 23 bases. Germline V gene data show CDR1 as LNHDA and CDR2 as SQIVND (reference sequence). This CDR3 spans 17 amino acids. The CDR3 coding sequence is TGTGCCAGTAGTCTCAAGTGGGGGGGCTCGGGCGGTCAGCCCCAGCATTTT. The encoded protein is CASSLKWGGSGGQPQHF.

The V call is TRBV11-2, the J call TRBJ2-2; unclear D gene. This CDR3 has 14 residues. Trimming cost V 5 bases and J 4 bases, with 11 bases left between them. Per germline, CDR1 SGHAT and CDR2 FQNNGV. The DNA for the CDR3 is TGTGCCAGCAGCCCTTTCCGGAGCACCGGGGAGCTGTTTTTT. It is translated as CASSPFRSTGELFF.

The table lists this clone with a count of one. This chain links TRBV30 with TRBJ2-7, with D perhaps TRBD1 (5 bases). The CDR3 loop spans 11 amino acids. V was trimmed by 5 bases and J by 3 bases, leaving 8 bases between them. Per germline, CDR1 GTSNPN and CDR2 SVGIG (reference sequence). The CDR3 region is CAWQGIYEQYF. The CDR3 DNA sequence: TGTGCCTGGCAGGGTATCTACGAGCAGTACTTC. Combining the CDR3 with reference TRBV30 and TRBJ2-7 gives the whole variable domain SQTIHQWPATLVQPVGSPLSLECTVEGTSNPNLYWYRQAAGRGLQLLFYSVGIGQISSEVPQNLSASRPQDRQFILSSKKLLLSDSGFYLCAWQGIYEQYFGPGTRLTVT.

The chain carries TRBV10-3 and TRBJ2-5; 8 bases agree with TRBD2. Germline V gives CDR1 ENHRY, CDR2 SYGVKD. The CDR3 totals 15 residues. J was trimmed by 4 bases and V by 2 bases; bases with no gene match: 6. DNA for the CDR3: TGTGCCATCAGTGAGCGGGGGGGATCCCCAGAGACCCAGTACTTC. This encodes CAISERGGSPETQYF.

This clone was detected once. The V and J genes are TRBV5-1 and TRBJ2-1; D is unresolved. V was trimmed by 0 bases and J by 9 bases, leaving 13 bases between them. Germline-derived CDR1 and CDR2 are SGHRS and YFSETQ. This CDR3 comprises 14 residues. CDR3: CASSLVAIELEQFF. In DNA form, the CDR3 reads TGCGCCAGCAGCTTGGTCGCGATAGAGCTTGAGCAGTTCTTC.

For this clone: The junction departs from germline at one end; a sequencing error may be responsible. The chain employs TRBV28 and TRBJ2-7; a possible D gene is TRBD1 (6 bases). Germline CDR1 MDHEN, CDR2 SYDVKM. The CDR3 has 12 residues. The CDR3 here is CASRSTGYVQYF. The CDR3 DNA reads as TGTGCCAGCAGATCCACAGGGTACGTGCAGTACTTC.

The chain employs TRBV25-1 and TRBJ1-2, with 9 bases that match TRBD1. Trimming took 4 bases from V and 8 from J; bases not matched to a gene: 5. From germline, CDR1 is MGHDK and CDR2 SYGVNS. CDR3 length: 13 residues. CDR3 nucleotide sequence: TGTGCCAGCAGTGCCACAGGGGGCTGGGGCTACACCTTC. It specifies CASSATGGWGYTF.

A single count supports this clone. The genes are TRBV9 and TRBJ2-3; perhaps TRBD2 as D (5 bases). V was cut by 8 bases and J by 4 bases, with 14 bases left in between. The germline CDR1 and CDR2 sequences are SGDLS and YYNGEE. The length of the CDR3 is 13 residues. The CDR3 sequence is CASGRGSPDTQYF. The DNA of the CDR3 is TGTGCCAGTGGCCGGGGATCGCCAGATACGCAGTATTTT.